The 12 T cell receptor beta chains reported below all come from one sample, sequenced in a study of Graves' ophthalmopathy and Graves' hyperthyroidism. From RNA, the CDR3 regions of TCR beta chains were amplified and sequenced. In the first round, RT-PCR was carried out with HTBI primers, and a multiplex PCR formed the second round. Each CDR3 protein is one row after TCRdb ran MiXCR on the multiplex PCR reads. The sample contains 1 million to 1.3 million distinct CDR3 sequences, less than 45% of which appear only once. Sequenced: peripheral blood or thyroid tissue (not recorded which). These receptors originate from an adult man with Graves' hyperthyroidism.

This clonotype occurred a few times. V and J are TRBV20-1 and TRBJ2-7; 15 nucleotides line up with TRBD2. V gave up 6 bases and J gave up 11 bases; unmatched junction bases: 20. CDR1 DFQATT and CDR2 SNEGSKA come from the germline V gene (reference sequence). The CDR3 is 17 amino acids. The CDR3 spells CSATRTSGRAIRGLEYF. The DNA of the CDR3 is TGCAGTGCAACCAGGACTAGCGGGAGGGCTATTCGCGGGTTGGAGTACTTC.

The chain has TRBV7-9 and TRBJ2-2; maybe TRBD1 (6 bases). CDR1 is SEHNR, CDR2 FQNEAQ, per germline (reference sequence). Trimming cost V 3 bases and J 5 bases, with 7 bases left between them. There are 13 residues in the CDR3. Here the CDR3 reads CASSFDRTGELFF. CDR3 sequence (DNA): TGTGCCAGCAGCTTTGACAGGACCGGGGAGCTGTTTTTT.

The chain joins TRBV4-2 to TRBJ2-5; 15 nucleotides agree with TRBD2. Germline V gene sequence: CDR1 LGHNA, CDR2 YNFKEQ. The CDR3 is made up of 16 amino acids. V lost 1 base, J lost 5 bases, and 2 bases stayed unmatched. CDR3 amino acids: CASSQGTSGRAETQYF. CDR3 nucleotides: TGTGCCAGCAGCCAAGGGACTAGCGGGAGGGCCGAGACCCAGTACTTC.

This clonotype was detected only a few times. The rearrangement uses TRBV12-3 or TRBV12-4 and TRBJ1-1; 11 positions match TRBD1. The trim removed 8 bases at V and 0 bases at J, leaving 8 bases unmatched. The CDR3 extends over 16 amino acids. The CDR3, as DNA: TGTGCCAGCGGTGGGACAGGGGGGAGCATGAACACTGAAGCTTTCTTT. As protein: CASGGTGGSMNTEAFF.

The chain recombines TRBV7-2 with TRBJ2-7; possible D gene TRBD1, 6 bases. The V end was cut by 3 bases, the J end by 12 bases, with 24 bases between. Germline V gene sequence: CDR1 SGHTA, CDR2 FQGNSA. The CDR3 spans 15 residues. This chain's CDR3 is CASSFRRDTGFLLYF. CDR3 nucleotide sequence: TGTGCCAGCAGCTTCCGCAGGGACACCGGGTTTCTCTTGTACTTC. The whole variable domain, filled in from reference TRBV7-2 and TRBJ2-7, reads GAGVSQSPSNKVTEKGKDVELRCDPISGHTALYWYRQSLGQGLEFLIYFQGNSAPDKSGLPSDRFSAERTGGSVSTLTIQRTQQEDSAVYLCASSFRRDTGFLLYFGPGTRLTVT.

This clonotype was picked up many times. This CDR3 is CSAYGGSNGYTF. The CDR3 coding sequence is TGCAGTGCTTATGGGGGGTCCAACGGCTACACCTTC. The V call is TRBV20-1, the J call TRBJ1-2, with D perhaps TRBD1 (5 bases). In germline, CDR1 is DFQATT, CDR2 SNEGSKA (reference sequence). The V end lost 5 bases, the J end lost 8 bases, and 15 bases lay between the germline ends. The CDR3 is 12 amino acids.

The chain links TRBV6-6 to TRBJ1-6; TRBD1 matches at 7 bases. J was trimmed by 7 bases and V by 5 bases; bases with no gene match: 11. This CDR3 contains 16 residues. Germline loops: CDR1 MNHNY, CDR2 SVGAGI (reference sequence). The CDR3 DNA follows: TGTGCCAGCAGTCCCCAACCCGGGACAGCCAATTCACCCCTCCACTTT. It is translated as CASSPQPGTANSPLHF.

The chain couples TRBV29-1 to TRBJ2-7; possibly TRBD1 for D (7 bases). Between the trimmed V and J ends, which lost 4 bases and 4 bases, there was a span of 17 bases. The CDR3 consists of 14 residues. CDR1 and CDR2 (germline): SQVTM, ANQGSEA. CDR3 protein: CSVVKGAGGYEQYF. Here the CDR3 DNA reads TGCAGCGTTGTAAAGGGGGCAGGGGGGTACGAGCAGTACTTC.

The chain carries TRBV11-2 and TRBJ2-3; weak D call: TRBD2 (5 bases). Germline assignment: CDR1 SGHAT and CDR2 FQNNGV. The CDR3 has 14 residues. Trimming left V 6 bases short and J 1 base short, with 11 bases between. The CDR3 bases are TGTGCCAGCAGTGGCCGGGGTGGCACAGATACGCAGTATTTT. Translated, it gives CASSGRGGTDTQYF.

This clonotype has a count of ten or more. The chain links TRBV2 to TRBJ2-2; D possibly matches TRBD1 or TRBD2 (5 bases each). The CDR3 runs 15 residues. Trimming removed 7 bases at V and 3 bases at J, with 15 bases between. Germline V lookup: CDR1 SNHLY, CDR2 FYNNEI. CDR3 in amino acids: CASNRGGLYTGELFF. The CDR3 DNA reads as TGTGCCAGCAATCGGGGCGGACTTTACACCGGGGAGCTGTTTTTT.

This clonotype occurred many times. The CDR3 DNA is TGTGCCAGCAGTGAATGGGGTGCTGAAACCTACGAGCAGTACTTC. Translated, it gives CASSEWGAETYEQYF. The chain carries TRBV25-1 and TRBJ2-7; D gene ambiguous. The CDR3 length is 15 residues. V was shortened by 1 base and J by 2 bases, with 12 bases between the two germline ends. From germline, CDR1 is MGHDK and CDR2 SYGVNS.

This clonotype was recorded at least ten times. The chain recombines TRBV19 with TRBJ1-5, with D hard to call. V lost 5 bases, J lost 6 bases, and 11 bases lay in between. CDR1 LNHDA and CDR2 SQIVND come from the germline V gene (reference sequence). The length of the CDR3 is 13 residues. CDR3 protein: CASSFSLGQPQHF. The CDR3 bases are TGTGCCAGTAGTTTCTCCCTCGGTCAGCCCCAGCATTTT.